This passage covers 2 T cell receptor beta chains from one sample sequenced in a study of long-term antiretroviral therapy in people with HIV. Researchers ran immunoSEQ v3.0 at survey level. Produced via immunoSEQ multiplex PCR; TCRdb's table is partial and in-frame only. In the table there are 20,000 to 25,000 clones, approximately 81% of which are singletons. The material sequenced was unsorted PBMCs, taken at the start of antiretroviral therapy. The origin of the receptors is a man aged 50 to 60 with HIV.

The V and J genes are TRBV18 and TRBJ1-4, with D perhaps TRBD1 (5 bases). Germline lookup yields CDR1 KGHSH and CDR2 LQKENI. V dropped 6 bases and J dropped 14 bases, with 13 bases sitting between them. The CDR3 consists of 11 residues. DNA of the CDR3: TGTGCCAGCTCGGCACAGGACGAGCTGTTTTTT. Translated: CASSAQDELFF.

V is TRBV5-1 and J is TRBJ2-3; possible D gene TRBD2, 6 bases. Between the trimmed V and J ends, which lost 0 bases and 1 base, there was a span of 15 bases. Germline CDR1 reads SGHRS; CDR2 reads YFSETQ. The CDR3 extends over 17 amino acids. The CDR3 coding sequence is TGCGCCAGCAGCTTGGGCGACCGGGACTTCGGCACAGATACGCAGTATTTT. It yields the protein CASSLGDRDFGTDTQYF.